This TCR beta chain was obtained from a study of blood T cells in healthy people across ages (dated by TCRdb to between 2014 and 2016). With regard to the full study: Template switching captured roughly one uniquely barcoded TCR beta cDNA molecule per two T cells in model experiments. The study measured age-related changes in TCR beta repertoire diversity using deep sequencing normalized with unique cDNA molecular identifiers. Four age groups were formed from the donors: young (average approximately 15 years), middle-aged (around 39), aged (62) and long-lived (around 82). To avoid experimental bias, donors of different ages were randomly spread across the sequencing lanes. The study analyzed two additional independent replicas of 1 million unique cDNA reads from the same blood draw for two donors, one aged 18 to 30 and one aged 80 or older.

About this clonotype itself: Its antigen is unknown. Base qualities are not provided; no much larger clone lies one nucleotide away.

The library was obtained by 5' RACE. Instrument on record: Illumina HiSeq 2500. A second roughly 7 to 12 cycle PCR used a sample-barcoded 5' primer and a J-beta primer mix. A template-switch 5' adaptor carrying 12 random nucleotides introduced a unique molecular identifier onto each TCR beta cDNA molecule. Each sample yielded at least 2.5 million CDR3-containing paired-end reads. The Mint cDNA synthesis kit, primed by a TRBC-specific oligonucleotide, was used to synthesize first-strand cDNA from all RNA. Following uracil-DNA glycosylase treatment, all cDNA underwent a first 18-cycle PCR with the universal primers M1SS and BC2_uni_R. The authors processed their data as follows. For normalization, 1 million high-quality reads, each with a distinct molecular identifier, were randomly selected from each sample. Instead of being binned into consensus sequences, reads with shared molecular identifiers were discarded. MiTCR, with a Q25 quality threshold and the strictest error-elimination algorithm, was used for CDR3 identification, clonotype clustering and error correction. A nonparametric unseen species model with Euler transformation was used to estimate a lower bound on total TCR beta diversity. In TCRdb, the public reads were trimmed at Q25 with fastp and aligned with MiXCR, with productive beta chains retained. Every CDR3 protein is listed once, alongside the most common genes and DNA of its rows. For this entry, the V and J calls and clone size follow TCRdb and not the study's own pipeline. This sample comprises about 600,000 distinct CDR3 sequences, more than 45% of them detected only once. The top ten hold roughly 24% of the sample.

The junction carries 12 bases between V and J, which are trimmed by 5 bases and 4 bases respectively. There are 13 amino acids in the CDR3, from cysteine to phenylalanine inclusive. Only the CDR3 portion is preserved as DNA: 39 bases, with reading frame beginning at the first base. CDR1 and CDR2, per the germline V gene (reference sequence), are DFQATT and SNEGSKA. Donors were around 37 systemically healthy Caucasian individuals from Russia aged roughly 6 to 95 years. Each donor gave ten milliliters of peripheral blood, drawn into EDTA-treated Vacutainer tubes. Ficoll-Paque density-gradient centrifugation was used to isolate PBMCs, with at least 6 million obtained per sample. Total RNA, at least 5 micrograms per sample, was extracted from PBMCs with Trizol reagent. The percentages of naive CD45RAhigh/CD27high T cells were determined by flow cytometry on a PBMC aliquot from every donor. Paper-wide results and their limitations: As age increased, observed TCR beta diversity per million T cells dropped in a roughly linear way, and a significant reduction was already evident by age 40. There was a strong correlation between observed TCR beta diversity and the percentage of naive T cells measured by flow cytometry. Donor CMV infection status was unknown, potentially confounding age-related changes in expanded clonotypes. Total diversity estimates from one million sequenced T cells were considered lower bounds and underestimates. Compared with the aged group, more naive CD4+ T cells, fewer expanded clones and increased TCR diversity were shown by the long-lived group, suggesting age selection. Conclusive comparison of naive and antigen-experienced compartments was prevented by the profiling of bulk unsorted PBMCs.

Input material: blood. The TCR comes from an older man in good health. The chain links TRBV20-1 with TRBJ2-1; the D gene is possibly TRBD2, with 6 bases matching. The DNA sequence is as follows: TGCAGTGCTGGACTACCCATGTACAATGAGCAGTTCTTC. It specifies CSAGLPMYNEQFF.